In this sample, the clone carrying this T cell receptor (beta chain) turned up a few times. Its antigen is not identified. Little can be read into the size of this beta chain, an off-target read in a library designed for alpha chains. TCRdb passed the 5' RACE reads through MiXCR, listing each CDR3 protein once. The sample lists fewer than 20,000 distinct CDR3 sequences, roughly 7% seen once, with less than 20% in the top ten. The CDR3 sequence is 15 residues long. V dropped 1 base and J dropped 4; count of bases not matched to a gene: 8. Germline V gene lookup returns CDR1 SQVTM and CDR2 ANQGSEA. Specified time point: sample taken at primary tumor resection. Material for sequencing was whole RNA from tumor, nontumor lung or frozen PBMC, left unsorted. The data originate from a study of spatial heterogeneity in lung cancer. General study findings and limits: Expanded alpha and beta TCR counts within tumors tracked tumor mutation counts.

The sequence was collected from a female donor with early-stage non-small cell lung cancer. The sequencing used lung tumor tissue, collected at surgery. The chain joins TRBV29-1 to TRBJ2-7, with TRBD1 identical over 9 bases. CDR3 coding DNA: TGCAGCGTTGAAGGCCCGACGACAGGGGGGTACGAGCAGTACTTC. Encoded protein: CSVEGPTTGGYEQYF.